This record covers a single TCR beta chain. Its specificity is not known. The CDR3 is 14 amino acids. Germline V CDR1 and CDR2: MNHNS, SASEGT. The source of the sample is a study of OX40 agonist ivuxolimab in advanced cancers. Overall study results and limits: Clonal expansion was seen in CD4+ and CD8+ blood T cells by week 6 at 0.1 to 3.0 mg/kg. Not determined was the antigen specificity of the expanded peripheral T cells. The authors also found low normalized T-cell clonal expansion in some nonresponders.

Blood samples were obtained at baseline, cycle 4 day 1, and cycle 7 day 1. The method was immunoSEQ multiplex PCR; TCRdb's version includes in-frame clones alone and lacks a portion of them. The sample carries some 19,000 clones, about 88% recorded once. V is TRBV6-1 and J is TRBJ2-5; D gene unclear. The better agreement between TRBJ2-7 and the DNA end casts doubt on the J call. Sequenced material: CD4+ or CD8+ T cells sorted from blood, taken in a trial of the OX40 agonist ivuxolimab. This receptor was taken from an adult with an advanced solid tumor such as melanoma, head and neck, liver or kidney cancer. DNA for the CDR3: TGTGCCAGCAGTGAACTCGCAGCCTTCTACGAGCAGTACTTC. Translating it yields CASSELAAFYEQYF.